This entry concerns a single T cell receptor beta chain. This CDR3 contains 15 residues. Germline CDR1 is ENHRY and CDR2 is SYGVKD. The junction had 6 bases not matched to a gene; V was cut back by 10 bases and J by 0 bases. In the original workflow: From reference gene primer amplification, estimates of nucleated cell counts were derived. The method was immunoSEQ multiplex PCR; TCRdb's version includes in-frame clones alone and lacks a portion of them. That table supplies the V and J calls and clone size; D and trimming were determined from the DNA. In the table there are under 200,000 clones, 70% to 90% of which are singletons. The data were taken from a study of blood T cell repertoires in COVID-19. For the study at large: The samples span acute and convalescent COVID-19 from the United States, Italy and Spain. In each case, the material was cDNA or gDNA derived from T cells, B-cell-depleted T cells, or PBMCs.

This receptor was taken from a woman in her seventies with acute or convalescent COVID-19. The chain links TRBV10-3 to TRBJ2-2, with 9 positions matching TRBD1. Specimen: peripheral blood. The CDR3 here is CATGRTGANTGELFF. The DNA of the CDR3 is TGTGCCACCGGGAGGACAGGGGCGAACACCGGGGAGCTGTTTTTT.